The entry that follows covers one T cell receptor beta chain sequence. Its target is unknown. The data are from a study of cytomegalovirus exposure and HLA in healthy donors. General study findings and limits: It was taken for granted in presence/absence analyses that sequencing depth across donors was roughly uniform. An Asian-associated ancestry cluster reportedly showed fewer N-insertions than the approximately 620-donor mean in a later analysis. In an earlier analysis, in approximately 630 donors, most V segments appeared productive either ~87% or ~30% of the time. Testing in vitro showed a few CMV-associated chains specific for CMV antigens.

Vbeta (60) and Jbeta (13) primers were used in the PCR. The method was immunoSEQ multiplex PCR; TCRdb's version includes in-frame clones alone and lacks a portion of them. This sample has about 100,000 clones; around 76% occur once, and the top ten carry around 7%. The V gene lost 5 bases and the J gene lost 2 bases, with 22 bases spanning the gap. Germline V gene sequence: CDR1 LNHDA, CDR2 SQIVND (reference sequence). This CDR3 contains 18 residues. The chain has TRBV19 and TRBJ1-3; the D gene is possibly TRBD1 (6 bases). The specimen was PBMCs. This receptor was taken from a man aged 35-49 years in good health and CMV-seropositive. The CDR3 nucleotides read TGTGCCAGTAGTTCCGGGACATATTATTCAGCCCCTGGAAACACCATATATTTT. It codes for CASSSGTYYSAPGNTIYF. The variable domain in full, with the rest retrieved from reference TRBV19 and TRBJ1-3, is DGGITQSPKYLFRKEGQNVTLSCEQNLNHDAMYWYRQDPGQGLRLIYYSQIVNDFQKGDIAEGYSVSREKKESFPLTVTSAQKNPTAFYLCASSSGTYYSAPGNTIYFGEGSWLTVV.